This TCR beta chain is from a study of T cell repertoires in cytomegalovirus infection. Study as a whole: Well-studied HLA-B-restricted CMV epitopes were used in the study alongside recently identified HLA-C-restricted ones. Public TCR beta signatures marked donors with CMV infection and the matching HLA. Findings of the study overall: The response measured ex vivo was dominated by TCR beta clonotypes (HLA-C-restricted and CMV-specific). CMV carriers having the relevant HLA were flagged by cumulative public TCR beta family frequency.

A single record per CDR3 protein comes from TCRdb applying MiXCR to the reads. The sample carries about 890,000 distinct CDR3 sequences, around a third recorded once. Germline V gives CDR1 MNHEY, CDR2 SVGEGT. The ends were cut back, 5 bases at V and 2 bases at J, with 11 bases in the middle. The CDR3 spans 14 residues. This clonotype appeared a few times. Its antigen remains unidentified. The chain links TRBV6-2 or TRBV6-3 to TRBJ2-3; D might be TRBD1 or TRBD2, each matching 6 bases. The sequence derives from a human donor in good health (CMV status not recorded). Some clones in this sample may be carry-over from other donors' samples. Sequenced here: cultured CD8+ T cells from PBMCs, sampled from culture after CMV antigen stimulation. The CDR3 protein is CASSQGTVTDTQYF. The CDR3 nucleotides are TGTGCCAGCAGTCAGGGGACTGTCACAGATACGCAGTATTTT.